A selection of T cell receptor beta chains follows, all from one sample in a study of blood T cell repertoires in COVID-19. Libraries were prepared by immunoSEQ multiplex PCR; TCRdb keeps only in-frame clonotypes and omits some of them. The repertoire has a few hundred thousand clones, about 90% of them found once; the top ten carry about 1.8%. The source material was PBMCs or T cells enriched from blood (not recorded which). The receptors here all came from a woman under 40 who had recovered from COVID-19. Each CDR3 is given with its conserved first and last residue.

>TRBJ1-6|TRBV27
CASSPPGSYSPLHF
>TRBJ1-1|TRBV6-2/TRBV6-3
CASSLAGTEAFF
>TRBJ1-2|TRBV4-1
CASSQEDSHYGYTF
>TRBJ1-2|TRBV10-3
CAISELGQGNGYTF
>TRBJ2-4|TRBV5-6
CASSLLDSTKNIQYF
>TRBJ2-3|TRBV12-3/TRBV12-4
CASSTTSADTQYF
>TRBJ2-1|TRBV11-2
CATTLGQRENEQFF
>TRBJ2-5|TRBV3-1/TRBV3-2
CASSQTSGGGETQYF
>TRBJ2-1|TRBV1
CTSSLRPSRGGYNEQFF
>TRBJ1-2|TRBV6-5
CASRNTGGYGYTF
>TRBJ2-7|TRBV3-1/TRBV3-2
CASFDRYPGEQYF
>TRBJ2-1|TRBV4-1
CASSQEGIAGTLSPSYNEQFF
>TRBJ1-2|TRBV18
CASSPLPSASNYGYTF
>TRBJ2-3|TRBV7-3
CASSLLGAGADTQYF
>TRBJ1-3|TRBV30
CAWSGVSGNTIYF
>TRBJ2-5|TRBV11-2
CASSLGEKETQYF
>TRBJ2-3|TRBV7-9
CASSFLGTSGSTDTQYF
>TRBJ2-1|TRBV7-9
CASSKTSGRTNEQFF
>TRBJ2-1|TRBV5-1
CASSFGAAGAPEQFF
>TRBJ1-4|TRBV4-3
CASSQGQPSSTNEKLFF
>TRBJ1-3|TRBV13
CASSYGGNTIYF
>TRBJ1-1|TRBV19
CASNMAGFGTEAFF
>TRBJ1-5|TRBV7-2
CASSAAGTAERQPQHF
>TRBJ1-3|TRBV3-1/TRBV3-2
CASSQDQITGGLAIYF
>TRBJ2-5|TRBV2
CASSGGQGEETQYF
>TRBJ1-1|TRBV28
CASSRWNTEAFF
>TRBJ1-3|TRBV30
CAWSTPSPGNTIYF
>TRBJ2-3|TRBV30
CAWSRGTDTQYF
>TRBJ1-1|TRBV10-3
CAINTQGNTEAFF
>TRBJ2-1|TRBV20-1
CSGEAGTEQFF
>TRBJ2-5|TRBV5-1
CASSFGQGEETQYF
>TRBJ1-2|TRBV6-5
CASSPGQFYGYTF
>TRBJ2-7|TRBV9
CASSVGASETYEQYF
>TRBJ2-7|TRBV19
CASSISGSYEQYF
>TRBJ1-1|TRBV4-1
CASSLRREDTEAFF
>TRBJ1-3|TRBV27
CASSLRGRGNTIYF
>TRBJ2-5|TRBV5-4
CASSPGQGALQETQYF
>TRBJ2-1|TRBV29-1
CSVEDLIQKQEYNEQFF
>TRBJ2-5|TRBV6-2/TRBV6-3
CASSPWTSGGLGETQYF
>TRBJ2-5|TRBV5-1
CASSSGQGQETQYF
>TRBJ1-5|TRBV19
CASTPGQYSNQPQHF
>TRBJ2-7|TRBV6-5
CASSYSSSGAYEQYF
>TRBJ1-2|TRBV25-1
CASSATRGYGYTF
>TRBJ1-6|TRBV28
CASSPLPAGAPLHF
>TRBJ2-5|TRBV29-1
CSVERTSGARRETQYF
>TRBJ1-2|TRBV7-2
CASSFRAAGRSVSGYTF
>TRBJ2-7|TRBV7-9
CASRPDMLSYEQYF
>TRBJ2-7|TRBV19
CASSIGTSGYEQYF
>TRBJ2-1|TRBV11-2
CASTRGRASSYNEQFF
>TRBJ2-3|TRBV9
CASSVGGDPDTQYF